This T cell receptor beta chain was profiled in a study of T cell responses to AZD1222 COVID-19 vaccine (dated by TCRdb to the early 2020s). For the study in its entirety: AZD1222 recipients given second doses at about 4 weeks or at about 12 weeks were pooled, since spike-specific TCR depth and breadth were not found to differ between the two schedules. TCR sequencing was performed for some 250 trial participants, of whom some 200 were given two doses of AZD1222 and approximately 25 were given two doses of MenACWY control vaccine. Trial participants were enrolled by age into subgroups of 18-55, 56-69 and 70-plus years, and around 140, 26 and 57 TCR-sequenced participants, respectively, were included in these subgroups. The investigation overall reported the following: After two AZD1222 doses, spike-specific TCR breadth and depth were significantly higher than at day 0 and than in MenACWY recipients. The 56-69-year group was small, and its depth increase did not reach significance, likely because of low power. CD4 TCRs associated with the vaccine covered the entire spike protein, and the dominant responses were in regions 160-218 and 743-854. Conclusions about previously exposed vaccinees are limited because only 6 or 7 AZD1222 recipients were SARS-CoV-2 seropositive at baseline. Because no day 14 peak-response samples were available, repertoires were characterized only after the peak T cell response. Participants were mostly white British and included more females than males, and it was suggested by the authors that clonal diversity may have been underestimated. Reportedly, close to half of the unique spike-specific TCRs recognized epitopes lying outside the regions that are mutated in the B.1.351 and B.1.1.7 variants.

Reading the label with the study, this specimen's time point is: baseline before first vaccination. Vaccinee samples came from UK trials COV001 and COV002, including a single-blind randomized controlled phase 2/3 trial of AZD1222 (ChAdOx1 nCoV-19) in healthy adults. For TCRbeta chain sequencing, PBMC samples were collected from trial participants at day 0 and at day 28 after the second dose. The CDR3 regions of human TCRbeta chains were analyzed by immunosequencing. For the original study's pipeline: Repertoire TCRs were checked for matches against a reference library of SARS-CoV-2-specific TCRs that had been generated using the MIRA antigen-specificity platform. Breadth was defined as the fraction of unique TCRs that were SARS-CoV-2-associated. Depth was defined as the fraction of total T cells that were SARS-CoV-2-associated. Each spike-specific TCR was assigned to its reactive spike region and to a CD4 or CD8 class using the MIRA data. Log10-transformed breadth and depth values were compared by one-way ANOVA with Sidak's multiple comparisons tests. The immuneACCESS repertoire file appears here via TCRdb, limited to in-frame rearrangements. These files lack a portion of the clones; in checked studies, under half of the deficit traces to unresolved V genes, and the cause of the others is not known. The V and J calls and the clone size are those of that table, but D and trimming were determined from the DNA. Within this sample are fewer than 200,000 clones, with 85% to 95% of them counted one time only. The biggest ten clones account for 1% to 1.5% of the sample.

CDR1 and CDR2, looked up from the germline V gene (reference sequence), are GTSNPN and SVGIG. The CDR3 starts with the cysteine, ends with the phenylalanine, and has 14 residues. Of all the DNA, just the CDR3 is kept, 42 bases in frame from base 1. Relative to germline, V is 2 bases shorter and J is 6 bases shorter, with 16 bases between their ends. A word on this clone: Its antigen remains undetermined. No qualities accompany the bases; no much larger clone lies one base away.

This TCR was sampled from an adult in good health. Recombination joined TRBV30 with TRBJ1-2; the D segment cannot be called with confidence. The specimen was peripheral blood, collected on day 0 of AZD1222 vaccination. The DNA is TGTGCCTGGAGTCCTACTACCCTACCCAATGGCTACACCTTC. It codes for CAWSPTTLPNGYTF.